This TCR beta chain was captured by sequencing in a study of T cells in Graves' hyperthyroidism and ophthalmopathy. Points from the study as a whole: The model anticipated ophthalmopathy a median approximately six months pre-onset.

Amplified regions were TCR beta CDR3 sequences from RNA transcripts. During a first-round RT-PCR of the TCR CDR3, the HTBI primer set was used. TCRdb re-derived calls from the multiplex PCR reads in MiXCR, one entry per CDR3 protein. The sample consists of a few hundred thousand distinct CDR3 sequences, 20% to 25% of them appearing once. The germline CDR1 and CDR2 sequences are LNHDA and SQIVND (reference sequence). V shed 0 bases, J shed 1 base, and the junction held 6 bases outside the gene matches. The CDR3 contains 18 residues. A remark on this clonotype: No antigen is known for it.

The clonotype comes from a man aged 45-60 years with Graves' hyperthyroidism. J is TRBJ2-2 and V is TRBV19; 9 nucleotides match TRBD2. What was sequenced was blood. DNA for the CDR3: TGTGCCAGTAGTATAGATCGCGGGGGGGGCCGGAACACCGGGGAGCTGTTTTTT. Translation: CASSIDRGGGRNTGELFF. Together with reference TRBV19 and TRBJ2-2, the CDR3 gives the full variable domain: DGGITQSPKYLFRKEGQNVTLSCEQNLNHDAMYWYRQDPGQGLRLIYYSQIVNDFQKGDIAEGYSVSREKKESFPLTVTSAQKNPTAFYLCASSIDRGGGRNTGELFFGEGSRLTVL.